A selection of T cell receptor beta chains follows, all from one sample in a study of regulatory T cells in long-lasting Graves disease. TCRdb re-analysed the multiplex PCR reads in MiXCR, keeping a single row per CDR3 protein. The sample includes about 660,000 distinct CDR3 sequences, 25% to 35% of them seen just once. Specimen: peripheral blood mononuclear cells (PBMCs), collected when the disease was refractory, from a patient treated with antithyroid drugs. The receptors stem from a female donor with Graves disease. Each CDR3 is given with its conserved first and last residue. Part of the rows lack a size; the others show once, few, many or a class for expanded clones.

V	size	J	CDR3
TRBV2	many	TRBJ2-2	CASSGAGADTGELFF
TRBV7-9	.	TRBJ2-1	CASSLSGYNEQFF
TRBV6-1	few	TRBJ1-2	CASIFDRFAYGYTF
TRBV12-3/TRBV12-4	few	TRBJ2-1	CASSLARLAGYNEQFF
TRBV12-3/TRBV12-4	many	TRBJ2-2	CASSPSVLPGRYTGELFF
TRBV6-5	.	TRBJ1-2	CASSYSLGTGDGYTF
TRBV2	.	TRBJ2-7	CASNIPGQGAVEQYF
TRBV10-1	few	TRBJ2-7	CASSESDRAGQYF
TRBV3-1	.	TRBJ1-2	CASSQVEGRSYTF
TRBV27	many	TRBJ2-5	CASSRIGGEETQYF
TRBV20-1	.	TRBJ1-5	CSAGIAGNQPQHF
TRBV29-1	.	TRBJ1-2	CSSLSGTGNGYTF
TRBV28	few	TRBJ1-5	CASSSGGGGHQPQHF
TRBV7-6	.	TRBJ2-7	CASSLAHPTGGYEQYF
TRBV5-5	.	TRBJ1-5	CASSLRDRGYQPQHF
TRBV12-3/TRBV12-4	many	TRBJ2-5	CASRLTGDQETQYF
TRBV12-3/TRBV12-4	many	TRBJ1-2	CASSLQDRGIYGYTF
TRBV7-3	.	TRBJ1-1	CASSLIRGRDPTEAFF
TRBV12-3/TRBV12-4	many	TRBJ2-7	CASRRTGPSEQYF
TRBV28	many	TRBJ1-1	CAAGIREPEAFF
TRBV10-1	once	TRBJ2-7	CASSQVGDPYEQYF
TRBV5-5	.	TRBJ1-4	CASSSQGFINEKLFF
TRBV5-5	.	TRBJ2-1	CASSLDGARGYNEQFF
TRBV7-2	once	TRBJ2-1	CASSLVGSGRIYEQFF
TRBV4-1	.	TRBJ1-2	CASSQGPGQGNYGYTF
TRBV12-5	.	TRBJ1-5	CASGSSRGPSNQPQHF
TRBV29-1	.	TRBJ1-1	CSVGGQGRVTEAFF
TRBV5-5	few	TRBJ1-4	CASSLGTGIWEKLFF
TRBV3-1	.	TRBJ2-3	CASSPVSGSGTDTQYF
TRBV16	.	TRBJ1-5	CASSQSGRNNQPQHF
TRBV18	.	TRBJ1-1	CASSGDRQEAFF